The rows below give T cell receptor beta chains drawn from one sample of a study of blood T cell repertoires in COVID-19. Only in-frame clones appear in the TCRdb table, and some are missing; sequencing was by immunoSEQ multiplex PCR. The table lists about 140,000 clones, 88% of them singletons, with 2.5% to 3% in the top ten. Sequencing used peripheral blood. The receptors come from a human donor with COVID-19, enrolled during active disease. The donor label of this sample is uncertain. The CDR3 runs from the conserved cysteine through the conserved F or W. Fields, in order: clone size, V gene, J gene, D gene, CDR3 length, CDR3 DNA, CDR3 protein. A D gene is named only where the DNA matches it firmly. Clone size appears in some rows only: once, few, many, or a class for an expanded clone.

clone size: -
V gene: TRBV19
J gene: TRBJ1-5
D gene: -
CDR3 length: 14
CDR3 DNA: TGTGCCAGTAGTATACTAGGACACGATCAGCCCCAGCATTTT
CDR3 protein: CASSILGHDQPQHF

clone size: -
V gene: TRBV11-1
J gene: TRBJ1-3
D gene: -
CDR3 length: 12
CDR3 DNA: TGTGCCAGCAGCTTTTGGAGGAACACCATATATTTT
CDR3 protein: CASSFWRNTIYF

clone size: once
V gene: TRBV29-1
J gene: TRBJ1-1
D gene: TRBD1
CDR3 length: 13
CDR3 DNA: TGCAGCGTCCTTCAGGGGGGTAATCCTGAAGCTTTCTTT
CDR3 protein: CSVLQGGNPEAFF

clone size: -
V gene: TRBV19
J gene: TRBJ2-2
D gene: -
CDR3 length: 15
CDR3 DNA: TGTGCCAGTAGTATGTCTACTGAGAACACCGGGGAGCTGTTTTTT
CDR3 protein: CASSMSTENTGELFF

clone size: -
V gene: TRBV25-1
J gene: TRBJ2-2
D gene: -
CDR3 length: 16
CDR3 DNA: TGTGCCAGCAGTGAGGCGGTTTCGGGGTTAACCGGGGAGCTGTTTTTT
CDR3 protein: CASSEAVSGLTGELFF

clone size: -
V gene: TRBV2
J gene: TRBJ1-2
D gene: -
CDR3 length: 15
CDR3 DNA: TGTGCCAGCAGGCCGTTTCGGGTCACTAACTATGGCTACACCTTC
CDR3 protein: CASRPFRVTNYGYTF

clone size: -
V gene: TRBV14
J gene: TRBJ1-6
D gene: -
CDR3 length: 13
CDR3 DNA: TGTGCCAGCAGCCAGATCAGGGATTCACCCCTCCACTTT
CDR3 protein: CASSQIRDSPLHF

clone size: few
V gene: TRBV30
J gene: TRBJ1-6
D gene: TRBD1
CDR3 length: 14
CDR3 DNA: TGTGCCTGGAGATCGACAGGGAGGAATTCACCCCTCCACTTT
CDR3 protein: CAWRSTGRNSPLHF

clone size: -
V gene: TRBV3-1/TRBV3-2
J gene: TRBJ1-2
D gene: TRBD1
CDR3 length: 14
CDR3 DNA: TGTGCCAGCAGAAGAGGGGGCGCCAACTATGGCTACACCTTC
CDR3 protein: CASRRGGANYGYTF

clone size: -
V gene: TRBV3-1/TRBV3-2
J gene: TRBJ2-1
D gene: -
CDR3 length: 13
CDR3 DNA: TGTGCCAGCTCCCTGGGACAAAACAATGAGCAGTTCTTC
CDR3 protein: CASSLGQNNEQFF

clone size: -
V gene: TRBV5-1
J gene: TRBJ2-7
D gene: TRBD1
CDR3 length: 14
CDR3 DNA: TGCGCCAGCAGCCCCCGACAGGGGGCGTACGAGCAGTACTTC
CDR3 protein: CASSPRQGAYEQYF

clone size: once
V gene: TRBV6-5
J gene: TRBJ1-2
D gene: TRBD1
CDR3 length: 13
CDR3 DNA: TGTGCCAGCAGACACAGGGGGATGAGTGGCTACACCTTC
CDR3 protein: CASRHRGMSGYTF

clone size: -
V gene: TRBV2
J gene: TRBJ2-5
D gene: -
CDR3 length: 14
CDR3 DNA: TGTGCCAGCAGTGAATTTCTAGCCGTGGAGACCCAGTACTTC
CDR3 protein: CASSEFLAVETQYF

clone size: -
V gene: TRBV19
J gene: TRBJ2-1
D gene: TRBD2
CDR3 length: 16
CDR3 DNA: TGTGCCAGTAGTCCCACAGCGGGAGGGGATTTCAATGAGCAGTTCTTC
CDR3 protein: CASSPTAGGDFNEQFF

clone size: once
V gene: TRBV3-1/TRBV3-2
J gene: TRBJ2-1
D gene: -
CDR3 length: 14
CDR3 DNA: TGTGCCAGCAGCCAAGATCTGAGAGGGCCTGAGCAGTTCTTC
CDR3 protein: CASSQDLRGPEQFF

clone size: -
V gene: TRBV5-1
J gene: TRBJ1-2
D gene: TRBD1
CDR3 length: 15
CDR3 DNA: TGCGCCAGCAGCTTGGGAGGGGGCAGGAGCTATGGCTACACCTTC
CDR3 protein: CASSLGGGRSYGYTF

clone size: -
V gene: TRBV10-3
J gene: TRBJ2-5
D gene: -
CDR3 length: 16
CDR3 DNA: TGTGCCATCAGTTCCGGGACTCCCTCGGCCCAAGAGACCCAGTACTTC
CDR3 protein: CAISSGTPSAQETQYF

clone size: -
V gene: TRBV10-3
J gene: TRBJ2-1
D gene: TRBD2
CDR3 length: 16
CDR3 DNA: TGTGCCATCAGGTCGGCGGGAGGCTTGGCCTACAATGAGCAGTTCTTC
CDR3 protein: CAIRSAGGLAYNEQFF

clone size: once
V gene: TRBV5-4
J gene: TRBJ1-1
D gene: -
CDR3 length: 14
CDR3 DNA: TGTGCCAGCAGCCGCGTCCCTGAGAACACTGAAGCTTTCTTT
CDR3 protein: CASSRVPENTEAFF

clone size: -
V gene: TRBV10-3
J gene: TRBJ2-7
D gene: -
CDR3 length: 11
CDR3 DNA: TGTGCCATCGGGAGTCGGGGGGAGCAGTACTTC
CDR3 protein: CAIGSRGEQYF

clone size: -
V gene: TRBV25-1
J gene: TRBJ2-5
D gene: TRBD1
CDR3 length: 14
CDR3 DNA: TGTGCCAGCAGTGAATCGGGCAGGGGGGAGACCCAGTACTTC
CDR3 protein: CASSESGRGETQYF

clone size: -
V gene: TRBV5-4
J gene: TRBJ1-2
D gene: TRBD1
CDR3 length: 15
CDR3 DNA: TGTGCCAGCAGCCCTTACCGGGACAGGGACGATGGCTACACCTTC
CDR3 protein: CASSPYRDRDDGYTF

clone size: -
V gene: TRBV7-3
J gene: TRBJ2-5
D gene: TRBD1
CDR3 length: 14
CDR3 DNA: TGTGCCAGCAGCCCGGACAGGGCCCAAGAGACCCAGTACTTC
CDR3 protein: CASSPDRAQETQYF